The sequence of this T cell receptor (beta chain) was determined in a study of T-cell memory formation after mild COVID-19. This clonotype was seen a few times. Its antigen remains unidentified. Study results and caveats: Detection of some responders pre-infection suggested pre-existing cross-reactive memory T cells participated. Chiefly within CM and EM were the contracting CD4+ clones; CD8+ ones were within EMRA.

TCRdb independently ran MiXCR on the 5' RACE reads; one entry per CDR3 protein. Among around 390,000 distinct CDR3 sequences, more than 15% were seen once, and the ten largest hold roughly 21%. The CDR3 totals 14 residues. Trimming took off 1 base at V and 2 bases at J, with 10 bases between the two ends. The V gene's germline CDR1 is DFQATT and CDR2 SNEGSKA (reference sequence). The TCR comes from a man aged 18 to 30 who had mild COVID-19 (a few samples of this study predate the infection). Cell type and time point are not known. The rearrangement links TRBV20-1 to TRBJ2-3; unclear D gene. The sample was PBMCs or a T cell subset sorted from them (not recorded which). CDR3: CSARARRITDTQYF. The DNA of the CDR3 is TGCAGTGCTAGAGCCCGGAGAATCACAGATACGCAGTATTTT.